The text below deals with one TCR beta chain. What it binds is unknown. The data stem from a study of shared clonotypes between healthy human individuals. Background on the study: Donors, aged 18 to 49, were a couple of women and three men.

Overall study results and limits: A few donors showed sharing of around 5% of naive CD4 clonotypes.

Per the germline V gene, CDR1 is MGHDK and CDR2 is SYGVNS. CDR3 length equals 13 residues. V dropped 4 bases and J dropped 12; count of bases not matched to a gene: 10. Researchers ran the assay at a deep level. Only in-frame clones appear in the TCRdb table, and some are missing; sequencing was by immunoSEQ multiplex PCR. In the table there are a few million clones, about 92% of which are singletons. The chain combines TRBV25-1 with TRBJ2-7, with 9 bases that match TRBD2. Sequenced sample: naive CD4+ T cells from PBMCs. The sample's subset: CD45RA+ positively selected. This sequence originates from a man younger than 35 in good health. Some clones in this sample may be carry-over from other donors' samples. The CDR3, as DNA: TGTGCCAGCAGTGCGGCGGGAGGGCCCCCCGCGTACTTC. It translates to CASSAAGGPPAYF.